A single sample gave rise to the 20 T cell receptor beta chains below, sequenced in a study of CD4 T cells in relation to SARS-CoV-2 and coronaviruses. Method: immunoSEQ multiplex PCR; TCRdb's copy keeps in-frame clones and lacks some. The sample has roughly 14,000 clones; roughly 80% are singletons. For these receptors, no antigen is known. Before the COVID-19 pandemic, during about 2011-2019, CD4+ T cells were taken from unexposed donors. The cells were cultured for about ten days before CD4+ T cells were isolated. Sequencing was done on a sample of CD4+ T cells from PBMCs, cultured in vitro. The receptors originated from a human donor in good health.

This clone was observed a few times. The chain employs TRBV28 and TRBJ2-1, with 8 bases lining up with TRBD1. V shed 4 bases and J 4 bases; nucleotides not matched to a gene: 6. This CDR3 region has 15 residues. Germline V gives CDR1 MDHEN, CDR2 SYDVKM. Written as DNA, the CDR3 is TGTGCCAGCAGTTCAGCAGGGGGCGGTTACAATGAGCAGTTCTTC. It codes for CASSSAGGGYNEQFF.

This rearrangement joins TRBV19 to TRBJ1-2; TRBD1 matches 8 bases. This CDR3 spans 13 amino acids. Germline V lookup: CDR1 LNHDA, CDR2 SQIVND (reference sequence). V lost 5 bases and J lost 8; bases outside the gene matches: 7. Written as DNA, the CDR3 is TGTGCCAGTAGTGTAACAGGGGGTCGGGGCTACACCTTC. Protein: CASSVTGGRGYTF.

The V call is TRBV4-1, the J call TRBJ2-2; TRBD2 matches at 11 bases. The ends lost 4 bases at V and 7 bases at J; junction bases unmatched: 8. The CDR3 totals 16 residues. Germline values: CDR1 MGHRA, CDR2 YSYEKL. Here the CDR3 reads CASSPRTSGWGGELFF. The CDR3, as DNA: TGCGCCAGCAGCCCTCGGACTAGCGGGTGGGGCGGGGAGCTGTTTTTT.

This chain links TRBV7-9 with TRBJ1-2; D gene uncertain. In germline, CDR1 is SEHNR, CDR2 FQNEAQ (reference sequence). V lost 4 bases and J 3 bases, leaving 12 bases between the germline ends. This CDR3 region has 14 residues. CDR3 in DNA: TGTGCCAGCAGCTCCCTGGTAGCTGACTATGGCTACACCTTC. Its translation: CASSSLVADYGYTF. Based on the CDR3 plus reference TRBV7-9 and TRBJ1-2, the full variable domain is DTGVSQNPRHKITKRGQNVTFRCDPISEHNRLYWYRQTLGQGPEFLTYFQNEAQLEKSRLLSDRFSAERPKGSFSTLEIQRTEQGDSAMYLCASSSLVADYGYTFGSGTRLTVV.

J is TRBJ1-4 and V is TRBV15; D remains ambiguous. This CDR3 spans 16 amino acids. The V gene's germline CDR1 is LNHNV and CDR2 YYDKDF (reference sequence). Trimming left V 3 bases short and J 4 bases short, with 15 bases between. The CDR3 DNA reads TGTGCCACCAGCAGTACAAAGAGAGGGTTTAATGAAAAACTGTTTTTT. It translates to CATSSTKRGFNEKLFF. The variable domain in full, with the rest retrieved from reference TRBV15 and TRBJ1-4, is DAMVIQNPRYQVTQFGKPVTLSCSQTLNHNVMYWYQQKSSQAPKLLFHYYDKDFNNEADTPDNFQSRRPNTSFCFLDIRSPGLGDTAMYLCATSSTKRGFNEKLFFGSGTQLSVL.

The chain employs TRBV10-1 and TRBJ1-1; D remains ambiguous. Germline CDR1 reads WNHNN; CDR2 reads SYGVQD (reference sequence). The CDR3 totals 14 residues. V lost 4 bases, J lost 9 bases, and 18 bases lay in between. CDR3 amino acids: CASSVGPEGQKAFF. CDR3 nucleotides: TGCGCCAGCAGTGTAGGGCCCGAGGGCCAGAAAGCTTTCTTT.

This clone was detected only a few times. The V gene is TRBV7-9, the J gene TRBJ1-1; 8 bases agree with TRBD1. This CDR3 is 15 amino acids long. J was trimmed by 1 base and V by 1 base; bases with no gene match: 2. Germline values: CDR1 SEHNR, CDR2 FQNEAQ (reference sequence). CDR3 in amino acids: CASSLDRGGNTEAFF. In DNA form, the CDR3 reads TGTGCCAGCAGCTTAGACAGGGGGGGGAACACTGAAGCTTTCTTT.

There are a few counts of this clone. This chain uses TRBV5-1 with TRBJ1-5; D unresolved. The CDR3 is 13 amino acids. V lost 1 base and J 5 bases, leaving 7 bases between the germline ends. CDR1 and CDR2 from the germline V gene are SGHRS and YFSETQ. Here the CDR3 reads CASSLSGDQPQHF. CDR3 nucleotides: TGCGCCAGCAGCTTGTCAGGCGATCAGCCCCAGCATTTT.

Here the CDR3 reads CASSSGLAGGSHEQYF. The CDR3 nucleotides read TGTGCCAGCAGCTCCGGACTAGCGGGAGGGTCTCACGAGCAGTACTTC. The J gene is TRBJ2-7, the V gene TRBV5-8, with 15 bases lining up with TRBD2. Trimming removed 3 bases from V and 5 bases from J; junction bases left unmatched: 6. Germline V CDR1 and CDR2: SGHTS, YDEGEE. This CDR3 has 16 residues.

This clone was observed a single time. The rearrangement links TRBV30 to TRBJ2-7; 10 bases line up with TRBD1. V lost 2 bases and J lost 6; bases outside the gene matches: 4. This CDR3 is 13 amino acids long. Germline CDR1 and CDR2: GTSNPN and SVGIG (reference sequence). DNA of the CDR3: TGTGCCTGGAGTAAGGGACAGGGGACCGAGCAGTACTTC. It translates to CAWSKGQGTEQYF. Using reference TRBV30 and TRBJ2-7 for the parts outside the CDR3, the full variable domain is SQTIHQWPATLVQPVGSPLSLECTVEGTSNPNLYWYRQAAGRGLQLLFYSVGIGQISSEVPQNLSASRPQDRQFILSSKKLLLSDSGFYLCAWSKGQGTEQYFGPGTRLTVT.

The chain is built from TRBV6-1 and TRBJ1-2, with TRBD1 identical over 9 bases. This CDR3 comprises 14 residues. Trimming took 3 bases from V and 8 from J; bases not matched to a gene: 7. CDR1 and CDR2 from the germline V gene are MNHNS and SASEGT. The CDR3 coding sequence is TGTGCCAGCAGTGAGCCGACAGGGGGTGGCGGCTACACCTTC. It is translated as CASSEPTGGGGYTF.

The CDR3 reads CASSPRDTHTSTDTQYF. CDR3 in DNA: TGTGCCAGCAGCCCCCGGGACACCCATACTAGCACAGATACGCAGTATTTT. The rearrangement joins TRBV3-1 (or the pseudogene TRBV3-2) to TRBJ2-3, with D possibly matching TRBD1 (6 bases). The germline gives CDR1 LGHDT, CDR2 YNNKEL (reference sequence). This CDR3 contains 17 residues. Trimming cost V 4 bases and J 0 bases, with 17 bases left between them.

The V gene is TRBV29-1, the J gene TRBJ1-2; tentative D call: TRBD1 (5 bases). CDR3 size: 15 residues. V shed 7 bases and J shed 2 bases, with 20 bases lying between them. Germline V gene sequence: CDR1 SQVTM, CDR2 ANQGSEA. The DNA for the CDR3 is TGCAGCGCGCTCGAGGCGGGGGGATCCAACTATGGCTACACCTTC. Its translation is CSALEAGGSNYGYTF. Using reference TRBV29-1 and TRBJ1-2 for the parts outside the CDR3, the full variable domain is SAVISQKPSRDICQRGTSLTIQCQVDSQVTMMFWYRQQPGQSLTLIATANQGSEATYESGFVIDKFPISRPNLTFSTLTVSNMSPEDSSIYLCSALEAGGSNYGYTFGSGTRLTVV.

CDR3 in DNA: TGCGCCAGCAGCTTGTCCGTGGACAGAAACACCGGGGAGCTGTTTTTT. It yields the protein CASSLSVDRNTGELFF. The rearrangement links TRBV5-1 to TRBJ2-2; possibly TRBD1 for D (6 bases). The CDR3 has 16 residues. V was cut by 1 base and J by 2 bases, with 12 bases left in between. Per the germline V gene, CDR1 is SGHRS and CDR2 is YFSETQ.

The V gene is TRBV4-1, the J gene TRBJ2-3; D uncertain. This CDR3 spans 14 amino acids. The V and J ends lost 1 base and 0 bases respectively, with 5 bases between them. The germline V gene has CDR1 MGHRA and CDR2 YSYEKL. The DNA of the CDR3 is TGCGCCAGCAGCCAAGCTAGTAGCACAGATACGCAGTATTTT. Translated, it gives CASSQASSTDTQYF.

The rearrangement joins TRBV24-1 to TRBJ2-1; 11 positions agree with TRBD1. Germline V lookup: CDR1 KGHDR, CDR2 SFDVKD. This CDR3 has 16 residues. Losses at the gene ends were 4 bases for V and 6 bases for J; bases not matched to a gene: 7. The CDR3: CATSERDRGTGNEQFF. CDR3 bases: TGTGCCACCAGTGAGCGGGACAGGGGGACGGGCAATGAGCAGTTCTTC.

This chain connects TRBV10-3 to TRBJ2-7, with D maybe TRBD2 (5 bases). Germline CDR1 ENHRY, CDR2 SYGVKD. V lost 3 bases to trimming and J lost 7 bases, with 31 bases between them. This CDR3 has 19 residues. The CDR3 loop is CAISDAKVDFPKLVWEQYF. The CDR3 DNA sequence: TGTGCCATCAGTGACGCGAAGGTGGACTTCCCAAAGTTGGTGTGGGAGCAGTACTTC.

The rearrangement joins TRBV6-5 to TRBJ1-1; D not resolved. This CDR3 comprises 12 residues. Deletions cut 5 bases from V and 5 bases from J, with 9 bases between. CDR1 MNHEY and CDR2 SVGAGI come from the germline V gene. This chain's CDR3 is CASSSLGTEAFF. The CDR3 DNA is TGTGCCAGCAGTAGCTTAGGGACTGAAGCTTTCTTT.

This clone has a single count. The chain links TRBV19 to TRBJ1-4, with D unclear. Trimming removed 2 bases at V and 3 bases at J, with 10 bases between. In germline, CDR1 is LNHDA, CDR2 SQIVND (reference sequence). This CDR3 comprises 15 residues. This CDR3 is CASSIRTDPNEKLFF. CDR3 nucleotides: TGTGCCAGTAGTATACGGACGGACCCTAATGAAAAACTGTTTTTT.

The V call is TRBV5-1, the J call TRBJ2-1, with 7 bases matching TRBD1. V lost 9 bases to trimming and J lost 3 bases; unmatched junction nucleotides: 18. CDR1 is SGHRS, CDR2 YFSETQ, per germline. CDR3 size: 17 residues. CDR3 nucleotides: TGCGCCACCCAGTGGTCCCCTCGGGACAGAGACTACAATGAGCAGTTCTTC. Amino acid sequence: CATQWSPRDRDYNEQFF.